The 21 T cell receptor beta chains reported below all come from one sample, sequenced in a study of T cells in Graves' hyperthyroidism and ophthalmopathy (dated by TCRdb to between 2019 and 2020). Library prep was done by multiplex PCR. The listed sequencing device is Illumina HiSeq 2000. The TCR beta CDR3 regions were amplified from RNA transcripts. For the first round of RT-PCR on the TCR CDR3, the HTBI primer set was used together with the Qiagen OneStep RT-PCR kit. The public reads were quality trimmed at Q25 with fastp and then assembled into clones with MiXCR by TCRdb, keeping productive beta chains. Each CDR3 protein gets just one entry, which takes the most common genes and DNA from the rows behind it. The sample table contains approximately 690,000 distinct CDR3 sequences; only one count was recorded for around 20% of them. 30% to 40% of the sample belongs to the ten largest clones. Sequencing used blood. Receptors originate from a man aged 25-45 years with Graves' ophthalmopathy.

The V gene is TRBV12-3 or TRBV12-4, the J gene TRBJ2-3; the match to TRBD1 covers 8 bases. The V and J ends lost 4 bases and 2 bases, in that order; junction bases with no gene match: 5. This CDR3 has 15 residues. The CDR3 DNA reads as TGTGCCAGCAGTTCCCAGGACAGGGACACAGATACGCAGTATTTT. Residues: CASSSQDRDTDTQYF.

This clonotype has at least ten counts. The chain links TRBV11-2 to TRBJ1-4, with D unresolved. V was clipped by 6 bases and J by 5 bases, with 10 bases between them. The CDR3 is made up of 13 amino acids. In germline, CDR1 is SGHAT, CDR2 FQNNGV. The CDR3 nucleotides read TGTGCCAGCAGGACGTACGAGAATGAAAAACTGTTTTTT. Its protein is CASRTYENEKLFF.

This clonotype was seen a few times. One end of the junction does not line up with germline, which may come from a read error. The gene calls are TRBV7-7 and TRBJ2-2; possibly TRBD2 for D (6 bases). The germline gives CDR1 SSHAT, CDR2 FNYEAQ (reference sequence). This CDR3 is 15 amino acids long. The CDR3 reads CASSPQISGAGELFF. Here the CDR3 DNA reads TGTGCTAGCAGCCCCCAAATTAGCGGTGCCGGGGAGCTGTTTTTT.

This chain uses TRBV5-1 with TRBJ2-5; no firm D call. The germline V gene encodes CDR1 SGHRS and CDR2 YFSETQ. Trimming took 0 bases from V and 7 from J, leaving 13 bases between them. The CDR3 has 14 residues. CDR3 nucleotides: TGCGCCAGCAGCTTGGTTTCGGTACTGGGGACCCAGTACTTC. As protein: CASSLVSVLGTQYF.

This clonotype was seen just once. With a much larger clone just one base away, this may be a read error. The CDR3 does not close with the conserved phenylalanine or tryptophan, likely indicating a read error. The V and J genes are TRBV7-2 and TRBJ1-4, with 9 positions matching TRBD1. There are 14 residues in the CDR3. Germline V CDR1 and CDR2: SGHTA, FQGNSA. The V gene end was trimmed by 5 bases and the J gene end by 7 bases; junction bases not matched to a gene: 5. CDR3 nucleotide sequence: TGTGCCAGCAGCACCGGACAGGGGAGTGAAAAACTGTTTTCT. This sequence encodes CASSTGQGSEKLFS.

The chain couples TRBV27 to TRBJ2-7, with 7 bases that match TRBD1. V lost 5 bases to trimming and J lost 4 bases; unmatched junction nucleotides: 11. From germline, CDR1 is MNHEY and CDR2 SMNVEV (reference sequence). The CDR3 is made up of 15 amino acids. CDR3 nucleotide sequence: TGTGCCAGCAGTCAGACAGGGTTAAGGAGGTACGAGCAGTACTTC. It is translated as CASSQTGLRRYEQYF.

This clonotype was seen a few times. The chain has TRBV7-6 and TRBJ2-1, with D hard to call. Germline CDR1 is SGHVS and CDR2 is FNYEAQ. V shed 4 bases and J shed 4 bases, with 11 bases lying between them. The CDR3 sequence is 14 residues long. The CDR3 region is CASSSSTIYNEQFF. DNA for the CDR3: TGTGCCAGCAGCTCTTCAACAATTTACAATGAGCAGTTCTTC.

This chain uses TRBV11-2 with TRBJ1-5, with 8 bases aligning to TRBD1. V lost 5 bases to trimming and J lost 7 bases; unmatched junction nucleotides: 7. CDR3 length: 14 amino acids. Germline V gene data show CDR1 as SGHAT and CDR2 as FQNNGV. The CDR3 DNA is TGTGCCAGCAGCCTTGCAGGGGGCAGACAGCCCCAGCATTTT. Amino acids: CASSLAGGRQPQHF.

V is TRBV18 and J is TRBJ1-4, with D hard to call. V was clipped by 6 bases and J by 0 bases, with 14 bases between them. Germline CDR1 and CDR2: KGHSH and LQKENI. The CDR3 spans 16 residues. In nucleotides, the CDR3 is TGTGCCAGCTCCCTCCAGATTCTCTCAACTAATGAAAAACTGTTTTTT. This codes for CASSLQILSTNEKLFF.

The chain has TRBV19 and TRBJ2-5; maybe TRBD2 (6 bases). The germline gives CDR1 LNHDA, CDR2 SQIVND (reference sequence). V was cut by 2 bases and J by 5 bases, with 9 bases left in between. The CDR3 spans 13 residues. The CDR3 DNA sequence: TGTGCCAGTAGTATAAGGCTAGCGGAGACCCAGTACTTC. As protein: CASSIRLAETQYF.

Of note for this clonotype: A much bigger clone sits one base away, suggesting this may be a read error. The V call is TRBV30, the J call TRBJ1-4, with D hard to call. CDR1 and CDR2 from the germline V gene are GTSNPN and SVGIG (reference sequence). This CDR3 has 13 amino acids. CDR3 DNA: TGTGTCTGGAGTAGGCGGATTAATGAAAAACTGTTTTTT. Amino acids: CVWSRRINEKLFF.

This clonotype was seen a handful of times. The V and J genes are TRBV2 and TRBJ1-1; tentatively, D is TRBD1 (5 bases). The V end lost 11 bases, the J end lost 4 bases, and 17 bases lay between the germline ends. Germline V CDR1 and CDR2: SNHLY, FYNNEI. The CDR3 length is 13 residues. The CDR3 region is CALRQGGGTEAFF. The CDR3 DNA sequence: TGTGCCCTTCGGCAGGGTGGGGGCACTGAAGCTTTCTTT.

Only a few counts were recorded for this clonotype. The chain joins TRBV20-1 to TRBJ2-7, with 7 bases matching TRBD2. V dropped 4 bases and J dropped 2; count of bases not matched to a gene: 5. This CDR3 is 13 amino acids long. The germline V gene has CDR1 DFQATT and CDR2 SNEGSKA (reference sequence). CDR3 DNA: TGCAGTGCTACAGCGGGACCGCCCTACGAGCAGTACTTC. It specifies CSATAGPPYEQYF.

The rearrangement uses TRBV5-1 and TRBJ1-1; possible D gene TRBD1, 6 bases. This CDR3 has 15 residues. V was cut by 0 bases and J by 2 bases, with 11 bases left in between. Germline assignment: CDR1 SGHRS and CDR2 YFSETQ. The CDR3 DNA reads TGCGCCAGCAGCTTGGTTTTGGGACACAACACTGAAGCTTTCTTT. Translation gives CASSLVLGHNTEAFF.

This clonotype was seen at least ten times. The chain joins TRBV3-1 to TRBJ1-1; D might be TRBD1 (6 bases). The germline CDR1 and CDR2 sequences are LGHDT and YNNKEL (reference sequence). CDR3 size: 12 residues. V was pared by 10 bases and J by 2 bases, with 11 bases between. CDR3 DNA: TGTGCCACCAAAGGGACAAACACTGAAGCTTTCTTT. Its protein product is CATKGTNTEAFF.

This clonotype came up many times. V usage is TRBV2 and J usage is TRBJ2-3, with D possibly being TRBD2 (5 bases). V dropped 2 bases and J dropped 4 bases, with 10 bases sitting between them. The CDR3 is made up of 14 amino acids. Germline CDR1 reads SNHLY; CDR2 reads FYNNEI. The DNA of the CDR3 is TGTGCCAGCAGTGAACCTGCGGAGGCAGATACGCAGTATTTT. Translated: CASSEPAEADTQYF.

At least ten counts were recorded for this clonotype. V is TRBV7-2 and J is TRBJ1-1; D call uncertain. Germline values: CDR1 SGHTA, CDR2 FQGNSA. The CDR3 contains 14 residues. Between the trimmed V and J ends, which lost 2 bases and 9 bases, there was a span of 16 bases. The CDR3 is CASSLTQGSLKAFF. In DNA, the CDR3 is TGTGCCAGCAGCTTAACACAAGGGAGCCTCAAAGCTTTCTTT.

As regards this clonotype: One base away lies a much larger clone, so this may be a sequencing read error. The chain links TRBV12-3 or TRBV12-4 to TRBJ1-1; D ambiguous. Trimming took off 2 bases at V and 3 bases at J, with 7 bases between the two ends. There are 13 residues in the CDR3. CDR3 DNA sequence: TGTGCCAGCAGTTTAATCGCGGACACTGAAGCTTTCTTT. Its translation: CASSLIADTEAFF.

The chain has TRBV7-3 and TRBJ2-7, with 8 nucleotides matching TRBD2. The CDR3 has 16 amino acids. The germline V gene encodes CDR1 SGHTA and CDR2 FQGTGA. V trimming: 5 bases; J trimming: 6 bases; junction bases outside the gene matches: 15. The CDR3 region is CASSPASGTRGTEQYF. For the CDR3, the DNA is TGTGCCAGCAGCCCCGCTTCTGGGACTAGGGGGACCGAGCAGTACTTC.

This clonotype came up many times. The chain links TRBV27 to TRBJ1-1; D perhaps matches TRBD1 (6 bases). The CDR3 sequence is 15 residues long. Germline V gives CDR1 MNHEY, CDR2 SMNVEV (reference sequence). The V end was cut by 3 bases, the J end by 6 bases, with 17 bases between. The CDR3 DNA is TGTGCCAGCAGTTTGGGGGCTAAGGTGATCGCTGAAGCTTTCTTT. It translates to CASSLGAKVIAEAFF.

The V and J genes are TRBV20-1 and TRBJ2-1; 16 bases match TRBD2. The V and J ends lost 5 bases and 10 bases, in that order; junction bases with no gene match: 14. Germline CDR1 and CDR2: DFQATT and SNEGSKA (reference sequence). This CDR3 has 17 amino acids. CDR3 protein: CSAAGTSGGGGGLEQFF. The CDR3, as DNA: TGCAGTGCTGCCGGGACTAGCGGGGGGGGGGGGGGGTTGGAGCAGTTCTTC.